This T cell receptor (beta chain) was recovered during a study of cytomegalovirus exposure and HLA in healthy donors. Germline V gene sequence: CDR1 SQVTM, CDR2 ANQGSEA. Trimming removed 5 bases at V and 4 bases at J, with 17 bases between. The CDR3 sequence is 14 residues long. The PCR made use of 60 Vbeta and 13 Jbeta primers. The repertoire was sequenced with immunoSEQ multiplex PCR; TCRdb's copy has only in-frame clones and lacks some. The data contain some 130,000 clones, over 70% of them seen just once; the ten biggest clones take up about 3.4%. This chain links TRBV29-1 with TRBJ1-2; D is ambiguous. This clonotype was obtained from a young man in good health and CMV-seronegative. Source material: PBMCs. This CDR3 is CSVQETTSLYGYTF. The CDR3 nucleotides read TGCAGCGTTCAGGAGACTACGTCTCTCTATGGCTACACCTTC. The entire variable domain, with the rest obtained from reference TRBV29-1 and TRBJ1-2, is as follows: SAVISQKPSRDICQRGTSLTIQCQVDSQVTMMFWYRQQPGQSLTLIATANQGSEATYESGFVIDKFPISRPNLTFSTLTVSNMSPEDSSIYLCSVQETTSLYGYTFGSGTRLTVV.